The 12 T cell receptor beta chains below all came from one sample that was sequenced in a study of T cells in Graves' hyperthyroidism and ophthalmopathy. Amplified TCR beta CDR3 regions came from RNA transcripts. Using the HTBI primer set, a first-round RT-PCR was run on the TCR CDR3. In TCRdb, the multiplex PCR reads were re-called with MiXCR into one record per CDR3 protein. The data contain 650,000 to 750,000 distinct CDR3 sequences, about 15% of them singletons. What was sequenced was blood. The origin of the receptors is a young woman with Graves' hyperthyroidism.

At least ten counts were recorded for this clonotype. This chain uses TRBV7-9 with TRBJ2-7; TRBD1 might be the D (6 bases). V lost 1 base and J lost 4, with 14 bases in between. The length of the CDR3 is 15 residues. CDR1 is SEHNR, CDR2 FQNEAQ, per germline (reference sequence). CDR3: CASSLGRAGDYEQYF. CDR3 sequence (DNA): TGTGCCAGCAGCTTAGGTCGGGCAGGGGATTACGAGCAGTACTTC.

This clonotype was found many times. The rearrangement uses TRBV2 and TRBJ2-5, with TRBD2 as a possible D gene (5 bases). The V gene's germline CDR1 is SNHLY and CDR2 FYNNEI. There are 14 residues in the CDR3. Between the trimmed V and J ends, which lost 7 bases and 1 base, there was a span of 13 bases. The CDR3 here is CASNRDRLQETQYF. The CDR3, as DNA: TGTGCCAGCAACCGGGATCGCCTCCAAGAGACCCAGTACTTC.

The table lists this clonotype with many counts. The rearrangement links TRBV20-1 to TRBJ1-5, with D perhaps matching TRBD1 (6 bases). Germline CDR1 DFQATT, CDR2 SNEGSKA (reference sequence). There are 13 residues in the CDR3. V was trimmed by 5 bases and J by 4 bases, leaving 12 bases between them. CDR3 coding DNA: TGCAGTGCTGTAACAGGGTTAAATCAGCCCCAGCATTTT. This translates into CSAVTGLNQPQHF.

This clonotype was seen repeatedly, ten times or more. CDR3 region: CASSRVNGQREGYTF. The CDR3 region has the DNA TGTGCCAGCAGCCGCGTAAACGGACAGAGGGAAGGCTACACCTTC. V is TRBV3-1 and J is TRBJ1-2; weak D call: TRBD1 (6 bases). Germline V CDR1 and CDR2: LGHDT, YNNKEL (reference sequence). The CDR3 covers 15 residues. With 4 bases removed from V and 8 bases from J, the gap between germline ends came to 20 bases. The variable domain in full, with the rest retrieved from reference TRBV3-1 and TRBJ1-2, is DTAVSQTPKYLVTQMGNDKSIKCEQNLGHDTMYWYKQDSKKFLKIMFSYNNKELIINETVPNRFSPKSPDKAHLNLHINSLELGDSAVYFCASSRVNGQREGYTFGSGTRLTVV.

The chain combines TRBV28 with TRBJ1-4, with D possibly being TRBD1 (6 bases). The germline V gene encodes CDR1 MDHEN and CDR2 SYDVKM. V was shortened by 8 bases and J by 8 bases, with 21 bases between the two germline ends. This CDR3 is 15 amino acids long. CDR3 in amino acids: CASGQGTFRREKLFF. CDR3 DNA: TGTGCCAGCGGGCAGGGGACGTTCAGGCGAGAAAAACTGTTTTTT. The entire variable domain, with the rest obtained from reference TRBV28 and TRBJ1-4, is as follows: DVKVTQSSRYLVKRTGEKVFLECVQDMDHENMFWYRQDPGLGLRLIYFSYDVKMKEKGDIPEGYSVSREKKERFSLILESASTNQTSMYLCASGQGTFRREKLFFGSGTQLSVL.

Regarding this clonotype: The junction departs from the called germline gene at one end, perhaps through a read error. The gene calls are TRBV24-1 and TRBJ2-1; TRBD2 matches at 8 bases. CDR1 and CDR2 (germline): KGHDR, SFDVKD. This CDR3 spans 16 amino acids. The CDR3 bases are TGCGCCACCAGTGATCTACTAGCGGACTCCTACAATGAGCAGTTCTTC. Translation gives CATSDLLADSYNEQFF.

Many counts were recorded for this clonotype. The V call is TRBV27, the J call TRBJ2-1; 8 nucleotides agree with TRBD2. The germline V gene encodes CDR1 MNHEY and CDR2 SMNVEV (reference sequence). V trimming: 0 bases; J trimming: 2 bases; junction bases outside the gene matches: 6. The CDR3 is made up of 17 amino acids. As DNA, the CDR3 is TGTGCCAGCAGTTTATCCCCACCGGGAGGGACCTACAATGAGCAGTTCTTC. It specifies CASSLSPPGGTYNEQFF.

This clonotype was observed a handful of times. This chain joins TRBV14 and TRBJ2-3; perhaps TRBD1 as D (5 bases). This CDR3 is 16 amino acids long. V lost 5 bases, J lost 4 bases, and 19 bases lay in between. The germline gives CDR1 SGHDN, CDR2 FVKESK. CDR3 amino acids: CASSDTGSLRADTQYF. The CDR3 DNA reads as TGTGCCAGCAGCGATACAGGTTCCCTACGCGCAGATACGCAGTATTTT.

This clonotype came up a few times. The V and J genes are TRBV12-3 or TRBV12-4 and TRBJ2-1; D might be TRBD2 (5 bases). The CDR3 contains 16 residues. Trimming removed 2 bases at V and 8 bases at J, with 19 bases between. The DNA for the CDR3 is TGTGCCAGCAGTTTAAAGAGGGTAGTTATCCGAGATGAGCAGTTCTTC. Translating gives CASSLKRVVIRDEQFF.

The chain combines TRBV10-3 with TRBJ2-1; 14 bases match TRBD2. Germline CDR1 is ENHRY and CDR2 is SYGVKD. The CDR3 consists of 16 residues. V was clipped by 4 bases and J by 7 bases; unmatched bases: 6. In nucleotides, the CDR3 is TGTGCCATCAGTGTGACTAGCGGGAGGGCCTTAAATGAGCAGTTCTTC. Residues: CAISVTSGRALNEQFF.

This clonotype was observed at least ten times. The chain uses TRBV5-1 and TRBJ2-7, with a weak D call TRBD2 (5 bases). This CDR3 region has 16 residues. V gave up 2 bases and J gave up 2 bases, with 17 bases separating them. Germline CDR1 SGHRS, CDR2 YFSETQ. CDR3 region: CASSFATAGPTYEQYF. The CDR3, as DNA: TGCGCCAGCAGCTTTGCAACGGCGGGTCCGACCTACGAGCAGTACTTC.

This clonotype was recorded many times. This rearrangement joins TRBV6-2 or TRBV6-3 to TRBJ1-5; D unclear. Germline V gives CDR1 MNHEY, CDR2 SVGEGT. This CDR3 comprises 15 residues. The V end was cut by 2 bases, the J end by 0 bases, with 8 bases between. The DNA for the CDR3 is TGTGCCAGCAGTTACCGGGGTTATAGCAATCAGCCCCAGCATTTT. Protein: CASSYRGYSNQPQHF.